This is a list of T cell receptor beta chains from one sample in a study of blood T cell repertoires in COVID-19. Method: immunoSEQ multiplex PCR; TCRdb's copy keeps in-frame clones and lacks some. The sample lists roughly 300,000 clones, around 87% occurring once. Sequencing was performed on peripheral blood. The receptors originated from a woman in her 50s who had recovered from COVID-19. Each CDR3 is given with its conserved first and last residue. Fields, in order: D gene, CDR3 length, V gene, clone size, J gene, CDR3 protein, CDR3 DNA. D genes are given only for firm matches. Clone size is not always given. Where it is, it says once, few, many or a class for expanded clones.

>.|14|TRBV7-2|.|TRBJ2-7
CASSLVRDLYEQYF
TGTGCCAGCAGCTTAGTCAGGGATCTATACGAGCAGTACTTC
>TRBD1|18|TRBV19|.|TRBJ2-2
CASSTRRVGQGTTGELFF
TGTGCCAGTAGTACTAGGCGTGTAGGACAGGGTACCACCGGGGAGCTGTTTTTT
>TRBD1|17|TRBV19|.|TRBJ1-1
CASGTRTGDWKNTEAFF
TGTGCCAGTGGCACAAGGACAGGGGATTGGAAGAACACTGAAGCTTTCTTT
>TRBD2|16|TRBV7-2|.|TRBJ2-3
CASSSTSGGNTDTQYF
TGTGCCAGCAGCTCGACTAGCGGGGGGAATACAGATACGCAGTATTTT
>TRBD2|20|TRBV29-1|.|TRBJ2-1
CSVAPLFGGPGLAVGEKQFF
TGCAGCGTTGCCCCTTTGTTCGGGGGGCCCGGACTAGCGGTAGGAGAGAAGCAGTTCTTC
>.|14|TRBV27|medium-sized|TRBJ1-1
CASSLAGMNTEAFF
TGTGCCAGCAGTTTAGCAGGGATGAACACTGAAGCTTTCTTT
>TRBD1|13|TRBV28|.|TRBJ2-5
CATKDRGDVTQYF
TGTGCCACCAAGGACAGGGGAGACGTGACCCAGTACTTC
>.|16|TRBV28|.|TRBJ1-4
CASRANRAPNREKLFF
TGTGCCAGCAGAGCCAACAGGGCCCCTAATAGGGAAAAACTGTTTTTT
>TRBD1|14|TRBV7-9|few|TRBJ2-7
CASSSLDRGREQYF
TGTGCCAGCAGCTCCCTGGACAGGGGGCGCGAGCAGTACTTC
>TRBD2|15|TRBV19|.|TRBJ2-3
CASSTQGTRLDTQYF
TGTGCCAGTAGTACCCAAGGGACTAGGTTGGATACGCAGTATTTT
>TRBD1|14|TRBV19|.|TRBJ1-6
CASSPTGYNSPLHF
TGTGCCAGTAGCCCGACAGGGTATAACTCACCCCTCCACTTT
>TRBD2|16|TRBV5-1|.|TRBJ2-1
CASSPRGRPLYNEQFF
TGCGCCAGCAGCCCGCGGGGGAGGCCACTCTACAATGAGCAGTTCTTC
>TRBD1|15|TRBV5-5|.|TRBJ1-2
CASSWSGGTGYGYTF
TGTGCCAGCAGCTGGTCAGGGGGCACTGGCTATGGCTACACCTTC
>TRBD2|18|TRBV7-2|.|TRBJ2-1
CASSLVGGPSGSGGEQFF
TGTGCCAGCAGCTTAGTGGGTGGGCCGAGCGGGAGTGGGGGTGAGCAGTTCTTC
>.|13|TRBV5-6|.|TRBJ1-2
CASSLRRNYGYTF
TGTGCCAGCAGCTTGAGGCGGAACTATGGCTACACCTTC